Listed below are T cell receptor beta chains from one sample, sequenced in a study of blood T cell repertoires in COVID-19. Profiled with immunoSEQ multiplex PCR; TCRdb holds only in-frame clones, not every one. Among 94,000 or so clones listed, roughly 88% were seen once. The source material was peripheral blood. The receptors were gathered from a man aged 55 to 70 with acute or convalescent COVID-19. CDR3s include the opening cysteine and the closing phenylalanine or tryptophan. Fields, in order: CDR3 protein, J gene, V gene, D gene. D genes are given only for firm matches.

cdr3_aa: CASSLGPLVGARYEQYF
j_call: TRBJ2-7
v_call: TRBV7-2
d_call: -

cdr3_aa: CASIPRGKSNYGYTF
j_call: TRBJ1-2
v_call: TRBV6-5
d_call: -

cdr3_aa: CASSRRGTGNGYTF
j_call: TRBJ1-2
v_call: TRBV4-2
d_call: TRBD1

cdr3_aa: CASSLASGLAETQYF
j_call: TRBJ2-5
v_call: TRBV5-1
d_call: TRBD2

cdr3_aa: CASSYSLTGELFF
j_call: TRBJ2-2
v_call: TRBV6-5
d_call: -

cdr3_aa: CASSYSSRGGGTEAFF
j_call: TRBJ1-1
v_call: TRBV6-5
d_call: -

cdr3_aa: CASSLGRASGNTIYF
j_call: TRBJ1-3
v_call: TRBV5-8
d_call: -

cdr3_aa: CASSLATVNTEAFF
j_call: TRBJ1-1
v_call: TRBV5-1
d_call: -

cdr3_aa: CASGRDTSWEKLFF
j_call: TRBJ1-4
v_call: TRBV12-5
d_call: -

cdr3_aa: CAIRSQAASGYTF
j_call: TRBJ1-2
v_call: TRBV10-3
d_call: -

cdr3_aa: CASSEPGLNTEAFF
j_call: TRBJ1-1
v_call: TRBV6-1
d_call: -

cdr3_aa: CATSTDGKLYNEQFF
j_call: TRBJ2-1
v_call: TRBV15
d_call: -

cdr3_aa: CASSNQLGQDGYTF
j_call: TRBJ1-2
v_call: TRBV28
d_call: TRBD1

cdr3_aa: CSASIGESEAFF
j_call: TRBJ1-1
v_call: TRBV20-1
d_call: -

cdr3_aa: CASSLAPRTGIYEKLFF
j_call: TRBJ1-4
v_call: TRBV7-8
d_call: -

cdr3_aa: CASSERSYYGYTF
j_call: TRBJ1-2
v_call: TRBV2
d_call: -

cdr3_aa: CSASITGGSNQPQHF
j_call: TRBJ1-5
v_call: TRBV20-1
d_call: TRBD1

cdr3_aa: CASSTPGQGADTQYF
j_call: TRBJ2-3
v_call: TRBV28
d_call: TRBD1

cdr3_aa: CASSTDRGSNQPQHF
j_call: TRBJ1-5
v_call: TRBV19
d_call: TRBD1

cdr3_aa: CASSSLTRWGRDEQFF
j_call: TRBJ2-1
v_call: TRBV7-2
d_call: -

cdr3_aa: CASSIRQGAFQPQHF
j_call: TRBJ1-5
v_call: TRBV19
d_call: TRBD1

cdr3_aa: CASRGNTGVNTEAFF
j_call: TRBJ1-1
v_call: TRBV5-1
d_call: TRBD1

cdr3_aa: CASGRQGGFSPLHF
j_call: TRBJ1-6
v_call: TRBV27
d_call: TRBD1

cdr3_aa: CASSPSQKTAPSELHSNQPQHF
j_call: TRBJ1-5
v_call: TRBV6-6
d_call: -

cdr3_aa: CASSLGGSSGPQGTQYF
j_call: TRBJ2-3
v_call: TRBV5-4
d_call: TRBD2

cdr3_aa: CAISQERARNTIYF
j_call: TRBJ1-3
v_call: TRBV10-3
d_call: -

cdr3_aa: CASSSGQGLNSPLHF
j_call: TRBJ1-6
v_call: TRBV28
d_call: TRBD1

cdr3_aa: CASSIVRVSGYTF
j_call: TRBJ1-2
v_call: TRBV2
d_call: -

cdr3_aa: CAISKESTGETEAFF
j_call: TRBJ1-1
v_call: TRBV10-3
d_call: TRBD1

cdr3_aa: CASRMDSSGNTIYF
j_call: TRBJ1-3
v_call: TRBV6-5
d_call: -

cdr3_aa: CASSLGTAQGQNIQYF
j_call: TRBJ2-4
v_call: TRBV7-2
d_call: -

cdr3_aa: CASMGLADPSYEQYF
j_call: TRBJ2-7
v_call: TRBV2
d_call: TRBD2

cdr3_aa: CASSLDRGEDGYTF
j_call: TRBJ1-2
v_call: TRBV7-8
d_call: -

cdr3_aa: CASSEPGQGGGNYGYTF
j_call: TRBJ1-2
v_call: TRBV25-1
d_call: TRBD1

cdr3_aa: CASSVGGQGSYEQYF
j_call: TRBJ2-7
v_call: TRBV9
d_call: TRBD1

cdr3_aa: CASSRRGPMNTEAFF
j_call: TRBJ1-1
v_call: TRBV4-1
d_call: TRBD1

cdr3_aa: CASSLGQAGSPLHF
j_call: TRBJ1-6
v_call: TRBV18
d_call: -

cdr3_aa: CASSSPGPLHF
j_call: TRBJ1-6
v_call: TRBV6-5
d_call: -

cdr3_aa: CASAFLAGNPYNEQFF
j_call: TRBJ2-1
v_call: TRBV5-1
d_call: TRBD2

cdr3_aa: CASSRRTNEAFF
j_call: TRBJ1-1
v_call: TRBV28
d_call: -

cdr3_aa: CASSVLSGDTQYF
j_call: TRBJ2-3
v_call: TRBV9
d_call: -